This T cell receptor beta chain derives from a study of graft-versus-host responses after intestinal transplantation. Looking at the study overall: Isolated intestinal, liver-intestinal, or multivisceral transplants were what recipients had. Recipients were all induced with anti-thymocyte globulin, then given tacrolimus and steroids for 2 to 4 years.

Profiling relied on immunoSEQ multiplex PCR, and the TCRdb table lists in-frame clones only, not all of them. The sample shows 15,000 or so clones, less than 80% of them seen only once. Trimming pared 3 bases from V and 4 bases from J, leaving 7 bases between. There are 12 residues in the CDR3. CDR1 is SGHRS and CDR2 is YFSETQ in the germline V gene. This clone was observed a handful of times. Tissue processing of the graft released intraepithelial and lamina propria lymphocytes from it. The rearrangement links TRBV5-1 to TRBJ2-5; no clear D. The origin of this receptor is a human patient who received an intestinal transplant, so some T cells may come from the graft donor. Sequenced material: ileum tissue, taken almost 700 days after intestinal transplantation. CDR3 DNA sequence: TGCGCCAGCAGCTACTCTACAGAGACCCAGTACTTC. Protein product: CASSYSTETQYF.